This T cell receptor beta chain was recorded in a study of T cell responses to AZD1222 COVID-19 vaccine. Assay: immunoSEQ multiplex PCR; the TCRdb copy retains only in-frame clones and omits some. The sample shows around 160,000 clones, roughly 94% of them seen only once. Concerning this clone itself: What it binds is not known.

Study-wide points: Females made up more of the donors, who were largely white British, and clonal diversity may have come out too low.

CDR1 SGHKS and CDR2 YYEKEE come from the germline V gene (reference sequence). This CDR3 is 15 amino acids long. V was pared by 7 bases and J by 2 bases, with 12 bases of the junction left unmatched. This specimen consisted of peripheral blood, obtained on day 0 of AZD1222 vaccination. The V gene is TRBV5-5, the J gene TRBJ2-7; 7 bases are a match to TRBD1. This TCR was recovered from an adult in good health. The CDR3 nucleotides are TGTGCCAGCTCCCCCAGGGACAGTTTTGCCTACGAGCAGTACTTC. As protein: CASSPRDSFAYEQYF.